The rows below give T cell receptor beta chains drawn from one sample of a study of identical twins. TCRdb reprocessed the 5' RACE reads with MiXCR, giving one entry per CDR3 protein. Altogether under 300,000 distinct CDR3 sequences are present, about 8.9% being singletons, with the ten largest covering less than 4%. These sequences were also reported in another study, on yellow fever vaccine responses in identical twins.

What was sequenced was CD8+ T cells sorted from blood. Every receptor here comes from a young woman in good health. The CDR3 runs from the conserved cysteine through the conserved F or W. Fields, in order: J gene, CDR3 length, V gene, CDR3 protein.

j_call: TRBJ2-7
cdr3_length: 13
v_call: TRBV6-2/TRBV6-3
cdr3_aa: CASSLGQSVEQYF

j_call: TRBJ2-3
cdr3_length: 13
v_call: TRBV13
cdr3_aa: CASSLAGSDTQYF

j_call: TRBJ2-7
cdr3_length: 13
v_call: TRBV7-2
cdr3_aa: CASSFGQGYEQYF

j_call: TRBJ2-5
cdr3_length: 14
v_call: TRBV20-1
cdr3_aa: CSARTSGYQETQYF

j_call: TRBJ2-3
cdr3_length: 15
v_call: TRBV6-5
cdr3_aa: CASSSAGGLEDTQYF

j_call: TRBJ2-7
cdr3_length: 14
v_call: TRBV4-1
cdr3_aa: CASSQARESYEQYF

j_call: TRBJ2-3
cdr3_length: 16
v_call: TRBV6-5
cdr3_aa: CASSYAGTSGTDTQYF

j_call: TRBJ1-5
cdr3_length: 14
v_call: TRBV10-3
cdr3_aa: CATRTGVDYQPQHF

j_call: TRBJ2-3
cdr3_length: 16
v_call: TRBV4-3
cdr3_aa: CASSQDRVDPTDTQYF

j_call: TRBJ2-7
cdr3_length: 13
v_call: TRBV29-1
cdr3_aa: CSAMDREPYEQYF

j_call: TRBJ2-7
cdr3_length: 13
v_call: TRBV4-3
cdr3_aa: CASSHVGGTEQYF

j_call: TRBJ1-1
cdr3_length: 15
v_call: TRBV7-8
cdr3_aa: CASSLDEGFSTEAFF

j_call: TRBJ2-1
cdr3_length: 15
v_call: TRBV14
cdr3_aa: CASSHVSLGFHEQFF

j_call: TRBJ2-5
cdr3_length: 18
v_call: TRBV4-3
cdr3_aa: CASSQEVRAGILEETQYF

j_call: TRBJ2-5
cdr3_length: 16
v_call: TRBV7-9
cdr3_aa: CASSLRGAGNQETQYF

j_call: TRBJ1-5
cdr3_length: 19
v_call: TRBV6-1
cdr3_aa: CASSEEARGSAYSNQPQHF

j_call: TRBJ2-7
cdr3_length: 16
v_call: TRBV5-6
cdr3_aa: CASSAPSGFRAHEQYF

j_call: TRBJ2-7
cdr3_length: 16
v_call: TRBV4-3
cdr3_aa: CASSQGVIAGLYEQYF

j_call: TRBJ2-2
cdr3_length: 15
v_call: TRBV29-1
cdr3_aa: CSVDTGKGGTGELFF

j_call: TRBJ2-3
cdr3_length: 17
v_call: TRBV29-1
cdr3_aa: CSVVVGLGQGAADTQYF

j_call: TRBJ2-4
cdr3_length: 12
v_call: TRBV29-1
cdr3_aa: CSGTDVQNIQYF